This TCR beta chain came from a study of cytomegalovirus exposure and HLA in healthy donors. Study outcomes and limitations: Within an earlier analysis, most TCR beta V segments proved productive either about 87% or about 30% of the time. An ancestry cluster, one associated with Asian ancestry, reportedly showed fewer N-insertions than the roughly 670-donor mean in a later analysis. In vitro experiments confirmed that a few CMV-associated chains were specific for CMV antigens.

A word on this clone: Its matching antigen is unknown.

It was healthy bone marrow donors who served as donors. CDR1 SGHVS and CDR2 FNYEAQ come from the germline V gene. V lost 1 base and J 2 bases, leaving 8 bases between the germline ends. The CDR3 extends over 14 amino acids. Primers for the PCR totalled 60 Vbeta and 13 Jbeta. The data were produced by immunoSEQ multiplex PCR, yet TCRdb's version contains in-frame clones alone and is incomplete. Here the sample spans 160,000 or so clones, roughly 78% being singletons. This clonotype originated in a man aged 35 to 55 in good health and CMV-seronegative. V and J are TRBV7-6 and TRBJ1-1; D call uncertain. The source material was PBMCs. This CDR3 reads CASSLGQANTEAFF. The CDR3 DNA reads as TGTGCCAGCAGCTTAGGGCAGGCTAACACTGAAGCTTTCTTT.